This T cell receptor beta chain was identified in a study of T cells after posttransplantation cyclophosphamide. V shed 2 bases and J shed 3 bases, with 14 bases lying between them. The CDR3 runs to 15 residues. Germline V lookup: CDR1 SGHNT, CDR2 YENEEA. Study conclusions and caveats: Tissue-infiltrating T cells from skin or gut overlapped little with blood T cells. Recipient CMV seropositivity and CMV reactivation strongly tracked TRB clonality. Donor-recipient repertoire similarity was low at 1-2 months, rising over year one.

This clone occurred many times. Its specificity is unknown. The data were produced by immunoSEQ multiplex PCR, yet TCRdb's version contains in-frame clones alone and is incomplete. The sample holds 30,000 to 35,000 clones, and no clone turns up only once. This sequence originates from a woman between 50 and 59 years old in good health and a related stem cell transplant donor. The V and J genes are TRBV11-3 and TRBJ2-7; D perhaps matches TRBD1 (6 bases). The material sequenced was PBMCs. The CDR3 DNA is TGTGCCAGCAGCTTAACTCCCGGACAGAGCTACGAGCAGTACTTC. This gives the protein CASSLTPGQSYEQYF.